This T cell receptor beta chain was observed in a study of blood T cell repertoires in COVID-19. Whole-study context: Sample material is recorded as cDNA or gDNA derived from T cells, B-cell-depleted T cells, or PBMCs.

Authors' processing steps: Using reference gene primer amplification, nucleated cell counts were estimated. Clones were read by immunoSEQ multiplex PCR, and TCRdb kept only the in-frame ones, dropping some. Clone size and V and J calls were adopted from that table, with D and trimming inferred from the DNA. The sample has around 250,000 clones; almost 90% are singletons. Seattle's enrolled individuals joined amid active infection and were then monitored longitudinally. Germline CDR1 is KGHSY and CDR2 is FQNENV. Germline trimming cut 3 bases from V and 3 bases from J; bases unmatched to any gene: 3. The CDR3 covers 15 residues. This clone was recorded only once.

The clonotype was recovered from a woman in her sixties or seventies with COVID-19, enrolled during active disease. Sequencing input: peripheral blood. V and J are TRBV16 and TRBJ2-1; 9 nucleotides match TRBD1. The CDR3 nucleotides are TGTGCCAGCAGCCACCCGGGACAGGGCTACAATGAGCAGTTCTTC. Encoded protein: CASSHPGQGYNEQFF.